These 29 T cell receptor beta chains share one sample of origin, sequenced in a study of cytomegalovirus exposure and HLA in healthy donors. PCR primers comprised 60 Vbeta and 13 Jbeta primers. The protocol was immunoSEQ multiplex PCR, while the TCRdb copy is restricted to in-frame clones and leaves out a portion. The top ten hold roughly 12% of the sample, which has 150,000 to 180,000 clones, approximately 80% seen once. Input material: PBMCs. The receptor set was obtained from a young man in good health and CMV-seropositive.

V usage is TRBV19 and J usage is TRBJ2-6, with 10 bases matching TRBD1. Germline values: CDR1 LNHDA, CDR2 SQIVND (reference sequence). Germline trimming cut 9 bases from V and 0 bases from J; bases unmatched to any gene: 5. This CDR3 comprises 16 residues. The CDR3, as DNA: TGTGCCAGCATCGGGACAGGGGACTCTGGGGCCAACGTCCTGACTTTC. This sequence encodes CASIGTGDSGANVLTF.

On this clone itself: Other nucleotide sequences in the sample specify the same CDR3. This chain links TRBV20-1 with TRBJ2-5; D is uncertain. The CDR3 totals 10 residues. Germline CDR1 is DFQATT and CDR2 is SNEGSKA (reference sequence). Trimming took 4 bases from V and 5 from J, leaving 5 bases between them. CDR3 DNA sequence: TGCAGTGCTAACGGGGAGACCCAGTACTTC. It codes for CSANGETQYF.

This chain uses TRBV30 with TRBJ1-3, with D unclear. V shed 7 bases and J shed 0 bases, with 10 bases lying between them. The CDR3 contains 13 residues. Germline CDR1 and CDR2: GTSNPN and SVGIG (reference sequence). This CDR3 is CAFQRRSGNTIYF. For the CDR3, the DNA is TGTGCCTTCCAGAGGCGCTCTGGAAACACCATATATTTT.

In this sample, this clone turned up once. The rearrangement links TRBV28 to TRBJ2-3, with TRBD1 matching over 10 bases. Germline V lookup: CDR1 MDHEN, CDR2 SYDVKM. V lost 2 bases, J lost 4 bases, and 6 bases stayed unmatched. The CDR3 is 16 residues long. CDR3 region: CASSLRDRGRSDTQYF. The CDR3 DNA reads TGTGCCAGCAGTTTACGTGACAGGGGGCGCTCAGATACGCAGTATTTT.

This CDR3 reads CSEKGSYEQYF. For the CDR3, the DNA is TGCAGTGAAAAGGGGTCCTACGAGCAGTACTTC. The V and J genes are TRBV20-1 and TRBJ2-7; weak D call: TRBD1 (5 bases). Germline V gene lookup returns CDR1 DFQATT and CDR2 SNEGSKA (reference sequence). Trimming took 7 bases from V and 1 from J, leaving 8 bases between them. This CDR3 spans 11 amino acids.

In this sample, this clone turned up a few times. Other DNA sequences from this sample encode an identical CDR3 as well. The chain couples TRBV4-2 to TRBJ1-2, with 9 bases matching TRBD1. Germline CDR1 reads LGHNA; CDR2 reads YNFKEQ. The length of the CDR3 is 16 residues. Trimming cost V 3 bases and J 8 bases; bases outside gene matches: 13. CDR3 residues: CASSHPGQGTFKGYTF. The CDR3 region has the DNA TGTGCCAGCAGCCATCCTGGACAGGGGACCTTTAAGGGCTACACCTTC.

As regards this clone: The junction departs from germline at one end; a sequencing error may be responsible. The chain links TRBV7-7 to TRBJ2-1, with TRBD2 matching over 8 bases. The CDR3 spans 16 residues. Germline-derived CDR1 and CDR2 are SSHAT and FNYEAQ (reference sequence). This CDR3 reads CASSLDLLAGWDEQFF. In DNA form, the CDR3 reads TGTGCTAGCAGCTTAGACTTATTAGCGGGATGGGATGAGCAGTTCTTC.

The V call is TRBV28, the J call TRBJ2-3; D unresolved. V shed 4 bases and J shed 5 bases, with 7 bases lying between them. The CDR3 runs 12 residues. Looked up from germline, CDR1 is MDHEN and CDR2 is SYDVKM. Here the CDR3 reads CASSSSVDTQYF. As DNA, the CDR3 is TGTGCCAGCAGTTCCTCAGTAGATACGCAGTATTTT.

The rearrangement uses TRBV4-1 and TRBJ2-1; 8 bases map to TRBD2. CDR3 size: 16 residues. CDR1 and CDR2 (germline): MGHRA, YSYEKL. Losses at the gene ends were 2 bases for V and 9 bases for J; bases not matched to a gene: 12. CDR3 sequence reads: CASSQLGSASGREQFF. The CDR3 DNA reads as TGCGCCAGCAGCCAATTAGGTTCGGCTAGCGGGCGTGAGCAGTTCTTC.

V gene TRBV6-1 combines with J gene TRBJ2-7, with 8 bases fitting TRBD2. Per germline, CDR1 MNHNS and CDR2 SASEGT. The CDR3 has 14 residues. With 6 bases clipped from V and 4 bases from J, the junction kept 8 bases outside the gene matches. CDR3 DNA sequence: TGTGCCAGCAGACGACTTACGGGAGGGTACGAGCAGTACTTC. Translated: CASRRLTGGYEQYF.

The chain's CDR3 is CASNRGQEDTQYF. The CDR3 DNA sequence: TGTGCCAGCAACAGGGGGCAGGAAGATACGCAGTATTTT. This chain links TRBV7-3 with TRBJ2-3; the match to TRBD1 covers 9 bases. The J segment lost 5 bases and the V segment lost 7 bases, leaving 4 bases of the junction unmatched. Germline V CDR1 and CDR2: SGHTA, FQGTGA. The CDR3 has 13 amino acids.

The CDR3 DNA reads TGTGCCAGCAGTGGTGACAGGGGGCATAGCGACGAGCAGTTCTTC. Translation: CASSGDRGHSDEQFF. The chain uses TRBV6-6 and TRBJ2-1; 10 positions match TRBD1. This CDR3 contains 15 residues. Germline V CDR1 and CDR2: MNHNY, SVGAGI (reference sequence). V trimming: 5 bases; J trimming: 10 bases; junction bases outside the gene matches: 11.

The chain joins TRBV5-5 to TRBJ1-3; D remains unclear. CDR3 length: 14 amino acids. Deletions cut 1 base from V and 4 bases from J, with 9 bases between. From germline, CDR1 is SGHKS and CDR2 YYEKEE (reference sequence). DNA for the CDR3: TGTGCCAGCAGCTTGTTGAGAGGCGGAAACACCATATATTTT. It is translated as CASSLLRGGNTIYF.

The chain uses TRBV7-2 and TRBJ1-4, with TRBD1 matching 8 bases. The germline V gene encodes CDR1 SGHTA and CDR2 FQGNSA. V gave up 5 bases and J gave up 8 bases; unmatched junction bases: 7. The CDR3 extends over 14 amino acids. CDR3 region: CASSLTGEDEKLFF. CDR3 nucleotides: TGTGCCAGCAGCCTGACAGGGGAGGACGAAAAACTGTTTTTT.

The chain carries TRBV28 and TRBJ2-7, with TRBD1 matching over 7 bases. The CDR3 has 17 amino acids. J was trimmed by 0 bases and V by 3 bases; bases with no gene match: 11. The V gene's germline CDR1 is MDHEN and CDR2 SYDVKM. CDR3 amino acids: CASSFSLTGAGSYEQYF. CDR3 sequence (DNA): TGTGCCAGCAGTTTTTCCCTCACAGGGGCCGGCTCCTACGAGCAGTACTTC.

The chain is built from TRBV28 and TRBJ1-5, with TRBD1 matching 8 bases. Germline V gene lookup returns CDR1 MDHEN and CDR2 SYDVKM. Trimming took 2 bases from V and 7 from J; bases not matched to a gene: 7. The CDR3 extends over 15 amino acids. The CDR3 region has the DNA TGTGCCAGCAGTTTAGCAGGGGGCGTTTGGCAGCCCCAGCATTTT. This translates into CASSLAGGVWQPQHF. The full variable domain, completed using reference TRBV28 and TRBJ1-5, is DVKVTQSSRYLVKRTGEKVFLECVQDMDHENMFWYRQDPGLGLRLIYFSYDVKMKEKGDIPEGYSVSREKKERFSLILESASTNQTSMYLCASSLAGGVWQPQHFGDGTRLSIL.

This rearrangement joins TRBV2 to TRBJ2-3; perhaps TRBD1 as D (6 bases). Germline values: CDR1 SNHLY, CDR2 FYNNEI. V was clipped by 1 base and J by 3 bases, with 11 bases between them. There are 15 residues in the CDR3. The CDR3 nucleotides are TGTGCCAGCAGTGAAGTGCAGGGGTGGACAGATACGCAGTATTTT. This gives the protein CASSEVQGWTDTQYF.

This clone turned up a few times. This sequence joins TRBV25-1 and TRBJ1-4; TRBD1 aligns across 7 bases. CDR1 is MGHDK and CDR2 is SYGVNS in the germline V gene. V lost 4 bases and J lost 6; bases outside the gene matches: 8. The CDR3 length is 15 residues. In DNA, the CDR3 is TGTGCCAGCAGTGGAACCTGGCAGGGGGATGAAAAACTGTTTTTT. This encodes CASSGTWQGDEKLFF.

The chain uses TRBV2 and TRBJ2-7; the D is unclear. The CDR3 totals 12 residues. Looked up from germline, CDR1 is SNHLY and CDR2 is FYNNEI. V lost 3 bases to trimming and J lost 3 bases, with 6 bases between them. The CDR3 sequence: CASSDQIYEQYF. The CDR3 DNA sequence: TGTGCCAGCAGTGACCAGATCTACGAGCAGTACTTC.

The chain joins TRBV28 to TRBJ1-2; D is perhaps TRBD1 (5 bases). This CDR3 has 13 residues. Trimming pared 5 bases from V and 4 bases from J, leaving 11 bases between. The germline gives CDR1 MDHEN, CDR2 SYDVKM. CDR3 residues: CASSRGSTYGYTF. CDR3 DNA sequence: TGTGCCAGCAGTAGGGGATCCACCTATGGCTACACCTTC.

The genes are TRBV21-1 and TRBJ1-1. TRBV21-1 is tagged as a pseudogene. This CDR3 is built from 11 residues. CDR3 loop: CASEGITEAFF. CDR3 coding DNA: TGTGCCAGCGAGGGCATCACTGAAGCTTTCTTT.

This clone has just a few counts. The chain uses TRBV15 and TRBJ1-2; D gene unclear. The CDR3 totals 14 residues. Trimming removed 0 bases from V and 3 bases from J, with 8 bases in between. Germline V CDR1 and CDR2: LNHNV, YYDKDF (reference sequence). The DNA for the CDR3 is TGTGCCACCAGCAGAGATCTCTCGGACTATGGCTACACCTTC. Protein product: CATSRDLSDYGYTF.

The chain recombines TRBV7-9 with TRBJ1-5; D gene uncertain. The germline V gene has CDR1 SEHNR and CDR2 FQNEAQ (reference sequence). V was shortened by 5 bases and J by 5 bases, with 10 bases between the two germline ends. This CDR3 has 13 residues. CDR3 in DNA: TGTGCCAGCAGCCTCTCCCCGGATCAGCCCCAGCATTTT. This gives the protein CASSLSPDQPQHF. The whole variable domain, filled in from reference TRBV7-9 and TRBJ1-5, reads DTGVSQNPRHKITKRGQNVTFRCDPISEHNRLYWYRQTLGQGPEFLTYFQNEAQLEKSRLLSDRFSAERPKGSFSTLEIQRTEQGDSAMYLCASSLSPDQPQHFGDGTRLSIL.

The chain joins TRBV18 to TRBJ1-5; D is ambiguous. The CDR3 runs 15 residues. The V and J ends lost 6 bases and 1 base respectively, with 13 bases between them. Germline CDR1 KGHSH, CDR2 LQKENI. For the CDR3, the DNA is TGTGCCAGCTCTCCGAGTGTCTTGAGCAATCAGCCCCAGCATTTT. Protein: CASSPSVLSNQPQHF.

This chain connects TRBV25-1 to TRBJ2-1, with 8 bases lining up with TRBD2. Germline CDR1 and CDR2: MGHDK and SYGVNS. V gave up 2 bases and J gave up 2 bases; unmatched junction bases: 5. This CDR3 is built from 16 residues. The CDR3 nucleotides read TGTGCCAGCAGTGAAGGAAGCGGGAGTGCCTACAATGAGCAGTTCTTC. This sequence encodes CASSEGSGSAYNEQFF.

The chain uses TRBV27 and TRBJ2-7, with TRBD2 identical over 7 bases. The junction had 13 bases not matched to a gene; V was cut back by 3 bases and J by 5 bases. Germline V gene lookup returns CDR1 MNHEY and CDR2 SMNVEV (reference sequence). The CDR3 has 16 amino acids. In nucleotides, the CDR3 is TGTGCCAGCAGTTTCTTGTCCAGCGGGAAAGGTAACGAGCAGTACTTC. It is translated as CASSFLSSGKGNEQYF.

This clone was recorded once. J is TRBJ2-5 and V is TRBV5-1, with 9 bases aligning to TRBD1. V dropped 1 base and J dropped 7; count of bases not matched to a gene: 8. The CDR3 runs to 15 residues. Germline CDR1 reads SGHRS; CDR2 reads YFSETQ. The CDR3 DNA reads as TGCGCCAGCAGCTTGTCCGGGACAGGGATTCGGACCCAGTACTTC. This sequence encodes CASSLSGTGIRTQYF.

The genes are TRBV5-4 and TRBJ2-3, with 9 bases fitting TRBD2. Germline V gene data show CDR1 as SGHNT and CDR2 as YYREEE (reference sequence). The junction had 5 bases not matched to a gene; V was cut back by 4 bases and J by 2 bases. The length of the CDR3 is 15 residues. The CDR3 is CASSATSGPTDTQYF. CDR3 bases: TGTGCCAGCAGCGCGACTAGCGGACCCACAGATACGCAGTATTTT.

The chain employs TRBV28 and TRBJ2-7, with 11 nucleotides matching TRBD2. The germline gives CDR1 MDHEN, CDR2 SYDVKM. V lost 10 bases and J lost 4; bases outside the gene matches: 9. This CDR3 region has 14 residues. The CDR3 DNA follows: TGTGCCACTAGGTCGGGGACTAGCGGATACGAGCAGTACTTC. This gives the protein CATRSGTSGYEQYF.